These T cell receptor beta chains were read from a single sample in a study of patients and donors after allogeneic stem cell transplantation. TCRdb re-analysed the RT-PCR reads in MiXCR, keeping a single row per CDR3 protein. The data contain 800,000 to 1,000,000 distinct CDR3 sequences, more than 15% of them seen just once; the ten biggest clones take up around 5.5%. Sequencing was carried out using blood, either unsorted or a sorted T cell fraction (not recorded which). The receptors here all came from a human donor who was either an allogeneic HSCT recipient or a stem cell or donor lymphocyte infusion donor (not recorded which). It is not recorded whose cells these are; they may come from a transplant donor. CDR3s include the opening cysteine and the closing phenylalanine or tryptophan. A D gene is named only where the DNA matches it firmly. Clone size is stated in some rows and not others, as once, few, many or a class when expanded.

j_call v_call d_call clone_size cdr3_aa cdr3_nt
TRBJ1-2 TRBV27 TRBD1 once CASSPHIGGAYGYTF TGTGCCAGCAGTCCACATATAGGGGGCGCCTATGGCTACACCTTC
TRBJ2-3 TRBV12-3/TRBV12-4 TRBD1 few CASSPRAGGTTDTQYF TGTGCCAGCAGTCCAAGGGCAGGGGGCACCACAGATACGCAGTATTTT
TRBJ2-1 TRBV7-8 TRBD1 . CASSLATGVADEQFF TGTGCCAGCAGCTTAGCAACAGGGGTTGCCGATGAGCAGTTCTTC
TRBJ2-3 TRBV20-1 TRBD2 . CSATSPSGKADTQYF TGCAGTGCTACCAGTCCTAGCGGGAAGGCGGATACGCAGTATTTT
TRBJ2-7 TRBV20-1 . . CSAPTGSYEQYF TGCAGTGCTCCGACAGGCTCCTACGAGCAGTACTTC
TRBJ2-1 TRBV12-3/TRBV12-4 TRBD1 few CASRRAGTGLSGEQFF TGTGCCAGCAGGCGGGCCGGGACAGGGTTGTCTGGTGAGCAGTTCTTC
TRBJ1-1 TRBV27 TRBD1 few CATKDGTGAMNTEAFF TGTGCCACAAAGGACGGGACAGGGGCGATGAACACTGAAGCTTTCTTT
TRBJ2-4 TRBV20-1 . . CSARGDNIQYF TGCAGTGCTAGAGGAGACAACATTCAGTACTTC
TRBJ2-2 TRBV29-1 TRBD1 . CSAGDRGVWNTGELFF TGCAGCGCGGGGGACAGGGGGGTTTGGAACACCGGGGAGCTGTTTTTT
TRBJ1-2 TRBV6-1 . . CASSLTGSSGYTF TGTGCCAGCAGCTTAACAGGGAGTAGTGGCTACACCTTC
TRBJ2-3 TRBV18 . . CASSPLAGTQYF TGTGCCAGCTCACCTTTGGCGGGTACGCAGTATTTT
TRBJ2-2 TRBV5-5 . . CASSLDSALTGELFF TGTGCCAGCAGCTTGGACAGCGCCCTCACCGGGGAGCTGTTTTTT
TRBJ2-1 TRBV3-1 . . CASSQRGKSRNEQFF TGTGCCAGCAGCCAAAGGGGTAAAAGTAGGAATGAGCAGTTCTTC
TRBJ2-2 TRBV24-1 TRBD2 few CATSDSSGGPGRELFF TGTGCCACCAGTGATTCCAGCGGGGGCCCCGGTAGGGAGCTGTTTTTT
TRBJ1-2 TRBV5-1 TRBD1 few CASSEDRDVYGYTF TGCGCCAGCAGCGAGGACAGGGATGTTTATGGCTACACCTTC
TRBJ2-1 TRBV7-9 TRBD1 . CASSSTGDPNEQFF TGTGCCAGCAGCTCAACAGGGGACCCCAATGAGCAGTTCTTC
TRBJ2-1 TRBV20-1 . few CSAREGSSYNEQFF TGCAGTGCTAGAGAAGGTAGCTCCTACAATGAGCAGTTCTTC
TRBJ2-1 TRBV5-1 . many CASSLGPGYNEQFF TGTGCCAGCAGTTTAGGCCCCGGGTACAATGAGCAGTTCTTC
TRBJ2-2 TRBV15 . few CATSRDGGRNTGELFF TGTGCCACCAGCAGAGATGGGGGGAGGAACACCGGGGAGCTGTTTTTT
TRBJ2-3 TRBV6-5 TRBD1 many CASSYSNRDRVRNTQYF TGTGCCAGCAGTTACTCCAACCGGGACAGGGTTAGAAATACGCAGTATTTT
TRBJ1-6 TRBV20-1 TRBD1 few CSAPKDRASYNSPLHF TGCAGTGCTCCGAAGGACAGGGCGTCGTATAATTCACCCCTCCACTTT